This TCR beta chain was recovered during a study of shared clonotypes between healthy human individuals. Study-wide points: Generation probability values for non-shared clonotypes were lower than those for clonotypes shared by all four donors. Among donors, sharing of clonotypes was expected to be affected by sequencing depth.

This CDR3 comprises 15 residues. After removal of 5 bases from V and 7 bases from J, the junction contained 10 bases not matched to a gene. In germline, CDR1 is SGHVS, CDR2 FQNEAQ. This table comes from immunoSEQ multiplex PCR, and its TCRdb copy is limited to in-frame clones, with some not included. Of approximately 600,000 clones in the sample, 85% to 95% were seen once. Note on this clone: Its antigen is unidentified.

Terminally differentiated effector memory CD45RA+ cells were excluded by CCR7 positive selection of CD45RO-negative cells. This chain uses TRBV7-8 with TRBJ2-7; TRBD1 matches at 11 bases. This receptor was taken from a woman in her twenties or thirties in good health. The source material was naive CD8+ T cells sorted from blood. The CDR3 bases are TGTGCCAGCAGCCCCACCGGACAGGGGGCGGGTGAGCAGTACTTC. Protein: CASSPTGQGAGEQYF.